One and the same sample provided the 8 T cell receptor beta chains below, sequenced in a study of beta chain features in type 1 diabetes (dated 2018 in TCRdb). Libraries were built with the immunoSEQ multiplex PCR assay. The entire isolated RNA was reverse transcribed using the High Capacity cDNA Reverse Transcription Kit, and thus expressed TCRB transcripts were sequenced. The table was pulled from immuneACCESS by TCRdb, which kept in-frame rearrangements only. Such tables lose some clones; where checked, under half of the loss comes from unresolved V genes, and the rest has no known cause. The sample table holds around 150,000 clones, of which around 8% were seen once. The ten largest clonotypes hold 0.5% to 0.65% of the sample. Input material: central memory CD4+ T cells from blood. These receptors came from a man younger than 30 in good health.

The J gene is TRBJ2-1, the V gene TRBV7-9; 7 positions agree with TRBD2. CDR1 SEHNR and CDR2 FQNEAQ come from the germline V gene (reference sequence). Trimming took 0 bases from V and 16 from J; bases not matched to a gene: 6. This CDR3 region has 12 residues. CDR3 DNA: TGTGCCAGCAGCTTAGCGGTGGGGGGGGACTTCTTC. As protein: CASSLAVGGDFF.

The chain links TRBV18 to TRBJ1-1; TRBD1 is a possible D gene (5 bases). V lost 3 bases and J 3 bases, leaving 14 bases between the germline ends. From germline, CDR1 is KGHSH and CDR2 LQKENI. The CDR3 is 15 residues long. The CDR3 DNA is TGTGCCAGCTCACCCCGGGGGAAGGGCGACACTGAAGCTTTCTTT. Residues: CASSPRGKGDTEAFF.

This clone has just a few counts. The chain couples TRBV30 to TRBJ1-3, with TRBD1 matching over 7 bases. Germline lookup yields CDR1 GTSNPN and CDR2 SVGIG (reference sequence). Trimming at V came to 4 bases and at J to 4 bases, leaving 1 base not matched to a gene. The CDR3 has 12 residues. The DNA for the CDR3 is TGTGCCTGGATGACAGGGGGAAACACCATATATTTT. Amino acid sequence: CAWMTGGNTIYF.

The CDR3 DNA follows: TGTGCCAGCAGCTCGACAGGGGGGGAAAAACTGTTTTTT. Translating gives CASSSTGGEKLFF. The chain links TRBV7-2 to TRBJ1-4, with 9 bases aligning to TRBD1. The V gene's germline CDR1 is SGHTA and CDR2 FQGNSA. This CDR3 spans 13 amino acids. V was pared by 4 bases and J by 8 bases, with 2 bases of the junction left unmatched.

This clone appeared a few times. The chain is built from TRBV28 and TRBJ2-3; 8 bases fit TRBD2. Germline values: CDR1 MDHEN, CDR2 SYDVKM. Germline trimming cut 1 base from V and 10 bases from J; bases unmatched to any gene: 7. CDR3 length equals 14 residues. The CDR3 DNA sequence: TGTGCCAGCAGTTTATATTCGGGAGGGCCGTCGCAGTATTTT. Its protein is CASSLYSGGPSQYF.

The chain links TRBV29-1 to TRBJ2-3, with 12 bases aligning to TRBD2. The V and J ends lost 1 base and 5 bases, in that order; junction bases with no gene match: 4. Germline V gene sequence: CDR1 SQVTM, CDR2 ANQGSEA. CDR3 length equals 15 residues. Here the CDR3 reads CSVEALAGGRDTQYF. In nucleotides, the CDR3 is TGCAGCGTTGAAGCCCTAGCGGGAGGGAGAGATACGCAGTATTTT.

The genes are TRBV28 and TRBJ1-2; 7 bases line up with TRBD1. The CDR3 extends over 14 amino acids. CDR1 and CDR2 (germline): MDHEN, SYDVKM. V lost 6 bases, J lost 3 bases, and 7 bases stayed unmatched. The CDR3 bases are TGTGCCAGCAGACCTCTCGACAGGGACTATGGCTACACCTTC. Its translation: CASRPLDRDYGYTF.

The gene calls are TRBV11-2 and TRBJ1-5; 8 nucleotides agree with TRBD1. With 5 bases clipped from V and 3 bases from J, the junction kept 9 bases outside the gene matches. The CDR3 runs to 16 residues. The germline gives CDR1 SGHAT, CDR2 FQNNGV. The CDR3 DNA reads TGTGCCAGCAGCGACCAGCCAGGGGGCAACAATCAGCCCCAGCATTTT. Its translation: CASSDQPGGNNQPQHF.